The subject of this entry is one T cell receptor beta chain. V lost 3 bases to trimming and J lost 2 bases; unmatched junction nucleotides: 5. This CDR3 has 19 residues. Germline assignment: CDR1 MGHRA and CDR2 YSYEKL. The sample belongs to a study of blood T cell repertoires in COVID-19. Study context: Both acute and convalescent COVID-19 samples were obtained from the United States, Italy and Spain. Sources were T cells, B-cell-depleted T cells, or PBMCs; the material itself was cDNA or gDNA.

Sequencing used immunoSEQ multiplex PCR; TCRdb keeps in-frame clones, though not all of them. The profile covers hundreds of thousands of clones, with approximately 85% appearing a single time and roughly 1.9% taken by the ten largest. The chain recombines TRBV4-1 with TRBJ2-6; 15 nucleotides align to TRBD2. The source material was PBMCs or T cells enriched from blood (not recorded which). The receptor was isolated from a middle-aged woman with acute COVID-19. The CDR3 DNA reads TGCGCCAGCAGCCATCATAGGACTAGCGGGGGGGCTGGGGCCAACGTCCTGACTTTC. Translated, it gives CASSHHRTSGGAGANVLTF.